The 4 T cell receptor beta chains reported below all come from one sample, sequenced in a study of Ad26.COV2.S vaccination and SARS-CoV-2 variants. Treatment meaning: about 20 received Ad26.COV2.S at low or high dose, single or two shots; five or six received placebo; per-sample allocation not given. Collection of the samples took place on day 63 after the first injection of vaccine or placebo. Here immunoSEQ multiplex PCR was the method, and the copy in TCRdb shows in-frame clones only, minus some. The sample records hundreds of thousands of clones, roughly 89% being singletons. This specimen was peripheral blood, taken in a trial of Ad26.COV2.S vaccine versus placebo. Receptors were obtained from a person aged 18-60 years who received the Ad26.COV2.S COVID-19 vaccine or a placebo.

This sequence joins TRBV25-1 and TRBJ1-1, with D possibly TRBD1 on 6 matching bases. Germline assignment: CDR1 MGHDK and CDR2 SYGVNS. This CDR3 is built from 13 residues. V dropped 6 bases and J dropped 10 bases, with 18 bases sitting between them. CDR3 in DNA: TGTGCCAGCAGCCTAACCGGGGGGCTAAGAGCTTTCTTT. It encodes CASSLTGGLRAFF.

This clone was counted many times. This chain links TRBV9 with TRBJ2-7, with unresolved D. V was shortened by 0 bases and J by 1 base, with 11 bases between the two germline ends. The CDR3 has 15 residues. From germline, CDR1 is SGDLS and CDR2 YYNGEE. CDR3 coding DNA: TGTGCCAGCAGCGTAGACCCAGGCTCATCCTACGAGCAGTACTTC. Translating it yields CASSVDPGSSYEQYF.

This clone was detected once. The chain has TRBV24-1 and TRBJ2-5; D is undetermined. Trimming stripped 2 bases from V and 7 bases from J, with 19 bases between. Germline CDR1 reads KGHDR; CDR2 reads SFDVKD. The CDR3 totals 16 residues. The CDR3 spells CATSDSKVINSWTQYF. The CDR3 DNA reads TGTGCCACCAGTGATTCGAAGGTCATAAATTCCTGGACCCAGTACTTC.

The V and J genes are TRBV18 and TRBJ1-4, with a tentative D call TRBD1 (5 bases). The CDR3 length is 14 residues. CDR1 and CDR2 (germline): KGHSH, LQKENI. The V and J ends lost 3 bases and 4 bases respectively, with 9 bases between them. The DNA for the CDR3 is TGTGCCAGCTCACCTCGGCAGGGTAATGAAAAACTGTTTTTT. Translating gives CASSPRQGNEKLFF.